The 2 T cell receptor beta chains in this list originate from one sample, sequenced in a study of control samples from healthy donors and cancer patients. Some clones are missing from TCRdb's copy, which holds only in-frame ones; the method was immunoSEQ multiplex PCR. Here the sample spans about 160,000 clones, roughly 94% being singletons. The sample consisted of PBMCs. These receptors originate from a man in his 60s with colorectal cancer.

V gene TRBV2 combines with J gene TRBJ1-1; unclear D gene. The CDR3 sequence is 13 residues long. Germline-derived CDR1 and CDR2 are SNHLY and FYNNEI. Trimming took 6 bases from V and 1 from J, leaving 9 bases between them. Here the CDR3 DNA reads TGTGCCAGCAGGGGATCGGAGAACACTGAAGCTTTCTTT. Translation gives CASRGSENTEAFF.

As concerns this clone: In the same sample, other DNA sequences code for this CDR3. This chain joins TRBV29-1 and TRBJ1-1; D gene uncertain. Trimming pared 5 bases from V and 1 base from J, leaving 8 bases between. This CDR3 has 12 residues. CDR1 and CDR2 from the germline V gene are SQVTM and ANQGSEA. The DNA of the CDR3 is TGCAGCGTTCGACCAGGGAACACTGAAGCTTTCTTT. This encodes CSVRPGNTEAFF.